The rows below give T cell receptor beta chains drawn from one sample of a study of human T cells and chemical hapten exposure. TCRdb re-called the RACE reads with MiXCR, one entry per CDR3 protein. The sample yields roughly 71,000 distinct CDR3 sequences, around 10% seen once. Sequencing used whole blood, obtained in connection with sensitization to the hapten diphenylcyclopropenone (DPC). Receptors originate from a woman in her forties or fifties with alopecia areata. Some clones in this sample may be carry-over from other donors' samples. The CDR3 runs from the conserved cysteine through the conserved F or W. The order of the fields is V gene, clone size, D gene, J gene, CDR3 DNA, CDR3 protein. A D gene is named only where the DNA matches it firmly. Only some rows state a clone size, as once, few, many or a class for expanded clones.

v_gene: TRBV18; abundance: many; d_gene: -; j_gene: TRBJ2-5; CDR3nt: TGTGCCAGCTCACTTGACAGCAAAGAGACCCAGTACTTC; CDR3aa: CASSLDSKETQYF
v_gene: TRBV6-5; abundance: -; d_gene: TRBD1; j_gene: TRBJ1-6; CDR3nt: TGTGCCAGCAGTTACCTCAGGGGGCCCCAGCCGACCCTCCACTTT; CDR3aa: CASSYLRGPQPTLHF
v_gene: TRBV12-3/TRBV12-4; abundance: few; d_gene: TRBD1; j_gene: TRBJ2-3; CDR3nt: TGTGCCAGCAGTTTTGGGGGTGAGGGGGCGTTAGATACGCAGTATTTT; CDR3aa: CASSFGGEGALDTQYF
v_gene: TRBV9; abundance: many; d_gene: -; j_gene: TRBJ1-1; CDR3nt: TGTGCCAGCAGCGTAGACAGGGAGAACACTGAAGCTTTCTTT; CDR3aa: CASSVDRENTEAFF
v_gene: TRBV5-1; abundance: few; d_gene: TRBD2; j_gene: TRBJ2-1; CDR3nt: TGCGCCAGCAGAATTAGCGGGGGCAACCGGACCTACAATGAGCAGTTCTTC; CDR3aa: CASRISGGNRTYNEQFF
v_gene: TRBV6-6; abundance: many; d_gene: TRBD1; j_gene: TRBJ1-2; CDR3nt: TGTGCCAGCAGTTCCTACGGGGGGCCCGGGACAGGGAACTATGGCTACACCTTC; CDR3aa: CASSSYGGPGTGNYGYTF
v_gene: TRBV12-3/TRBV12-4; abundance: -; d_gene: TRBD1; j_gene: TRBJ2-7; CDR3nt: TGTGCCAGCAGTTTTGGAGGGGACAGGGCCCACGAGCAGTACTTC; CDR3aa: CASSFGGDRAHEQYF
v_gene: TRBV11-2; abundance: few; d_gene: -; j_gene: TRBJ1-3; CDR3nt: TGTGCCAGCAGCCTCCTAGGAGGGGGAACTGGAAACACCATATATTTT; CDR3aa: CASSLLGGGTGNTIYF
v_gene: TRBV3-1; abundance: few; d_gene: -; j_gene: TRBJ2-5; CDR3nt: TGTGCCAGCAGCCAACCACTGCAAGAGACCCAGTACTTC; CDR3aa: CASSQPLQETQYF
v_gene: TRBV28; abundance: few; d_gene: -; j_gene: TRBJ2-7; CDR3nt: TGTGCCAGCAGTGGGACTCCCGGGAGAGAAAAGCAGTACTTC; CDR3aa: CASSGTPGREKQYF